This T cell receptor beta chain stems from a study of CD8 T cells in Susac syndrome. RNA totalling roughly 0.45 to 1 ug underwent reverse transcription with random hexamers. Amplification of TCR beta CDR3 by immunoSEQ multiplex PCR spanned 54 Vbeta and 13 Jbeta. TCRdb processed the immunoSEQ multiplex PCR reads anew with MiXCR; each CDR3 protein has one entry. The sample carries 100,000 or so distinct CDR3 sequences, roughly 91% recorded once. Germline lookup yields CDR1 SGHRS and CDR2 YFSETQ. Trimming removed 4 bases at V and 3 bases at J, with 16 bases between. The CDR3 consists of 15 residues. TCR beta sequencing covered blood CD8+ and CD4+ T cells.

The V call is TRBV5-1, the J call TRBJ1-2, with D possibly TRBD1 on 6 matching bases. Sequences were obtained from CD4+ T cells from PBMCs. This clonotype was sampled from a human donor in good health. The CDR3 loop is CASSARAKGDYGYTF. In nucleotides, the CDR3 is TGCGCCAGCAGCGCCCGAGCGAAGGGGGACTATGGCTACACCTTC.